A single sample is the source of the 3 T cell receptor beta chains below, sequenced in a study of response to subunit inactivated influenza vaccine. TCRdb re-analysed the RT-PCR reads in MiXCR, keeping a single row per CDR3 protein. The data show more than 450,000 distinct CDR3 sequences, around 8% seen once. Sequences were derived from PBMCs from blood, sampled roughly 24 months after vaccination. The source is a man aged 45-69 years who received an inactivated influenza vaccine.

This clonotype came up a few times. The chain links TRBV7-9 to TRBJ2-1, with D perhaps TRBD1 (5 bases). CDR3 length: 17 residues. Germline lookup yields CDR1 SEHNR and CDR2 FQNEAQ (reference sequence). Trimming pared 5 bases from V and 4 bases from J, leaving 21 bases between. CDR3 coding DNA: TGTGCCAGCAGCCCACCAGGGCTAGGCCTGGGGTACAATGAGCAGTTCTTC. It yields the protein CASSPPGLGLGYNEQFF. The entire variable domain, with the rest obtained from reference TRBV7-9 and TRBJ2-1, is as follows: DTGVSQNPRHKITKRGQNVTFRCDPISEHNRLYWYRQTLGQGPEFLTYFQNEAQLEKSRLLSDRFSAERPKGSFSTLEIQRTEQGDSAMYLCASSPPGLGLGYNEQFFGPGTRLTVL.

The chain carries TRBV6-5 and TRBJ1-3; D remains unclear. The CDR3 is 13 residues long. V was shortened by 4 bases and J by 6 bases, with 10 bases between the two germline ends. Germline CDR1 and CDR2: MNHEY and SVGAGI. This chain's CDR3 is CASSSPGINTIYF. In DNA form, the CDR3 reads TGTGCCAGCAGTTCCCCCGGGATAAACACCATATATTTT.

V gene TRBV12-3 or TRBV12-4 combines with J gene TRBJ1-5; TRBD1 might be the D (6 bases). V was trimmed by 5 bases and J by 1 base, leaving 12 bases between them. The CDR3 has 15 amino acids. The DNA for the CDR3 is TGTGCCAGCAGTCTGGAGGGGGAGAGCAATCAGCCCCAGCATTTT. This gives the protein CASSLEGESNQPQHF.